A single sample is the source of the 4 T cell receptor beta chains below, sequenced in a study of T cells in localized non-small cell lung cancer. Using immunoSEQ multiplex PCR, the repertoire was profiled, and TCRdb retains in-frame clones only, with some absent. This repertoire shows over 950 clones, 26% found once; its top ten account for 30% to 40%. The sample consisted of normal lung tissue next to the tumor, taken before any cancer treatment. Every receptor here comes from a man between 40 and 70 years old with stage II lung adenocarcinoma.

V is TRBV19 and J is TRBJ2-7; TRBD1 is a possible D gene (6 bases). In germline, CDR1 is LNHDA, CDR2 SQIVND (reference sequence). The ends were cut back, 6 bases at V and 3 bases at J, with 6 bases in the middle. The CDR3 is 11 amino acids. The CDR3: CASRGGYEQYF. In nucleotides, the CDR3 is TGTGCCAGTAGAGGGGGCTACGAGCAGTACTTC.

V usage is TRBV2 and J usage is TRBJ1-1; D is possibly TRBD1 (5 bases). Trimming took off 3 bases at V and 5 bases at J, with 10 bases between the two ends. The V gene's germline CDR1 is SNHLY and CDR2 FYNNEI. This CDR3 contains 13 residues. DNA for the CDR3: TGTGCCAGCAGTGACCGGGACTCAACTGAAGCTTTCTTT. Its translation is CASSDRDSTEAFF.

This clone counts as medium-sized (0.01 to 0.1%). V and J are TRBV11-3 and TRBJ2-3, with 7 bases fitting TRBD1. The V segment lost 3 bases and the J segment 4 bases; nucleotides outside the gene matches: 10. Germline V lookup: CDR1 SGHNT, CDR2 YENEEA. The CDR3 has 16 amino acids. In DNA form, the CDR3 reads TGTGCCAGCAGCTTTGGACAGGCATGGAGGTCAGATACGCAGTATTTT. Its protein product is CASSFGQAWRSDTQYF.

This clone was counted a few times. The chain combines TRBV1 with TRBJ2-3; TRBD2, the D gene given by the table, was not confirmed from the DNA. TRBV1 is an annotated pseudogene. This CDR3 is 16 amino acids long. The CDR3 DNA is TGCGCCAGCAGCCGGACTAGCGGGGAGCGCCCAGATACGCAGTATTTT. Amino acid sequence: CASSRTSGERPDTQYF.